This TCR beta chain was documented in a study of a mutant IDH1 vaccine in newly diagnosed glioma. Across the whole study: Vaccination started 4-6 weeks after radiotherapy alone, or with temozolomide cycles. Study-level results: Changes to the top peripheral T cell clonotypes appeared unrelated to pseudoprogression. Patients showed vaccine-induced immune responses at a rate of 80% to 95%.

Time point reported: week 23, last vaccination. In every dose of vaccine, 300 ug of mutant IDH1 20-mer peptide was given alongside topical imiquimod. Donors' newly diagnosed IDH1-mutant WHO grade 3 or 4 astrocytomas lacked nuclear ATRX. Turning to this clone: Its target is not known.

The CDR3 is made up of 14 amino acids. With V trimmed by 3 bases and J by 3 bases, 5 bases remained unmatched. Germline CDR1 and CDR2: SGHDT and YYEEEE. The protocol was immunoSEQ multiplex PCR, while the TCRdb copy is restricted to in-frame clones and leaves out a portion. The sample consists of about 67,000 clones, about 87% of them appearing once. The chain couples TRBV5-6 to TRBJ2-7; TRBD1 agrees at 8 bases. Sample: PBMCs, taken from a glioma patient whose treatment included an IDH1 peptide vaccine. The receptor was isolated from a man aged 18 to 30 with glioma. CDR3 sequence (DNA): TGTGCCAGCAGCTCTGAGGACAGGGTCTACGAGCAGTACTTC. It codes for CASSSEDRVYEQYF.